The following is a TCR beta chain sequence with its context. Its specificity is not known. This sample was included in a study of shared clonotypes between healthy human individuals. Study at large: CD4 naive and memory got three plates each, CD8 naive two, CD8 memory one.

The protocol was immunoSEQ multiplex PCR, while the TCRdb copy is restricted to in-frame clones and leaves out a portion. The table includes millions of clones, over 90% detected once. Overall study findings and caveats: Non-shared clonotypes displayed generation probabilities falling below those of clonotypes present in all four donors.

The CD4+ fraction was divided into a CD45RA+ naive subset and a CD45RA-negative memory subset. The CDR3 contains 16 residues. V shed 8 bases, J shed 1 base, and the junction held 9 bases outside the gene matches. Germline CDR1 and CDR2: SGHVS and FNYEAQ. Sequenced: naive CD4+ T cells from PBMCs. Indicated subset: CD45RA+ positively selected. The genes are TRBV7-6 and TRBJ2-7; 12 bases map to TRBD2. The source of this sequence is a man in his late teens or twenties in good health. Some clones in this sample may be carry-over from other donors' samples. This CDR3 reads CASGPTSGSGSYEQYF. Here the CDR3 DNA reads TGTGCCAGCGGGCCGACTAGCGGGAGCGGGTCCTACGAGCAGTACTTC.